The next 8 T cell receptor beta chains were all read from a single sample in a study of blood T cell repertoires in COVID-19. Data came from immunoSEQ multiplex PCR; TCRdb stores just in-frame clones and leaves some out. The sample gives 350,000 to 500,000 clones, over 75% of which show up once; 1.4% to 1.5% is in the top ten. The sequencing sample was made of PBMCs or T cells enriched from blood (not recorded which). These receptor sequences come from a woman between 18 and 29 years old who had been exposed to COVID-19.

The gene calls are TRBV7-2 and TRBJ2-5; D is perhaps TRBD1 (6 bases). Germline V gene data show CDR1 as SGHTA and CDR2 as FQGNSA. The CDR3 is made up of 14 amino acids. The germline V and J ends were trimmed by 6 bases and 5 bases, with 16 bases remaining between them. CDR3 amino acids: CASRDLDSEETQYF. The CDR3 DNA reads TGTGCCAGCAGGGATTTGGACAGTGAGGAGACCCAGTACTTC.

CDR3 sequence (DNA): TGTGCCAGCAGCTTCGACCAGGCTAATGAAAAACTGTTTTTT. It is translated as CASSFDQANEKLFF. The chain joins TRBV5-6 to TRBJ1-4; D remains ambiguous. CDR3 length: 14 residues. Per the germline V gene, CDR1 is SGHDT and CDR2 is YYEEEE. Trimming took off 2 bases at V and 3 bases at J, with 8 bases between the two ends.

The rearrangement links TRBV11-2 to TRBJ2-3; 9 bases match TRBD2. The CDR3 contains 17 residues. The trim removed 1 base at V and 3 bases at J, leaving 8 bases unmatched. Per germline, CDR1 SGHAT and CDR2 FQNNGV. This CDR3 is CASSLVLAGAATDTQYF. CDR3 bases: TGTGCCAGCAGCTTAGTTTTAGCGGGGGCCGCAACAGATACGCAGTATTTT.

The chain has TRBV5-4 and TRBJ1-4; 9 nucleotides match TRBD1. The CDR3 extends over 14 amino acids. Germline loops: CDR1 SGHNT, CDR2 YYREEE (reference sequence). Trimming at V came to 3 bases and at J to 7 bases, leaving 4 bases not matched to a gene. As DNA, the CDR3 is TGTGCCAGCAGCTCGGGACAGGGTTTTGAAAAACTGTTTTTT. It specifies CASSSGQGFEKLFF.

This chain joins TRBV1 and TRBJ2-3; the D call in the table, TRBD1, was not verified against the DNA. TRBV1 is listed as a pseudogene. This CDR3 spans 17 amino acids. This CDR3 reads CTSSQDPLQQGTDTQYF. The CDR3 DNA is TGCACCAGCAGCCAAGATCCCCTACAACAGGGCACAGATACGCAGTATTTT.

This clone was observed a few times. This chain uses TRBV7-9 with TRBJ2-7; 9 bases match TRBD2. Per germline, CDR1 SEHNR and CDR2 FQNEAQ (reference sequence). The CDR3 runs to 16 residues. V lost 5 bases to trimming and J lost 4 bases; unmatched junction nucleotides: 12. The CDR3 sequence: CASSLSGASGIYEQYF. CDR3 DNA: TGTGCCAGCAGCCTATCTGGTGCTAGCGGGATATACGAGCAGTACTTC.

V is TRBV19 and J is TRBJ2-3; 12 nucleotides match TRBD2. Germline-derived CDR1 and CDR2 are LNHDA and SQIVND (reference sequence). V shed 3 bases and J 2 bases; nucleotides not matched to a gene: 3. This CDR3 spans 16 amino acids. This CDR3 is CASSMTSGSTTDTQYF. In DNA form, the CDR3 reads TGTGCCAGTAGTATGACTAGCGGGAGCACCACAGATACGCAGTATTTT.

With respect to this clone: In the same sample, other DNA sequences code for this CDR3. The chain employs TRBV6-1 and TRBJ2-3; D is undetermined. Trimming removed 3 bases at V and 3 bases at J, with 7 bases between. The CDR3 totals 13 residues. CDR1 MNHNS and CDR2 SASEGT come from the germline V gene. The CDR3 spells CASSEPGTDTQYF. CDR3 DNA: TGTGCCAGCAGTGAGCCGGGTACAGATACGCAGTATTTT.